This paragraph covers one T cell receptor beta chain sequence. As yet, its antigen is unknown. Germline CDR1 and CDR2: KGHSH and LQKENI. This CDR3 comprises 15 residues. V lost 2 bases to trimming and J lost 5 bases; unmatched junction nucleotides: 6. The data originate from a study of T-cell reconstitution after alpha-beta-depleted transplantation in children. Unique molecular identifiers were used in preparing the TCRbeta library. Each CDR3 protein gets one entry after TCRdb re-called the PCR reads with MiXCR. The sample holds hundreds of thousands of distinct CDR3 sequences, 15% to 20% seen once. General observations from the study: Roughly two months post-transplant, alpha-beta T cells reportedly originated from several hundred graft clones that had expanded.

The chain has TRBV18 and TRBJ2-3; 8 bases match TRBD2. This receptor was taken from a male patient under 10 years old who had a stem cell transplant for acute lymphoblastic leukemia, so the T cells may come from the graft donor. Sequences were derived from PBMCs, mostly from graft donor cells, sampled 360 days after TCRalphabeta/CD19-depleted stem cell transplant. This CDR3 reads CASSPTFLAGDTQYF. Written as DNA, the CDR3 is TGTGCCAGCTCACCAACGTTCCTAGCGGGAGATACGCAGTATTTT. The full variable domain, completed using reference TRBV18 and TRBJ2-3, is NAGVMQNPRHLVRRRGQEARLRCSPMKGHSHVYWYRQLPEEGLKFMVYLQKENIIDESGMPKERFSAEFPKEGPSILRIQQVVRGDSAAYFCASSPTFLAGDTQYFGPGTRLTVL.